This TCR beta chain was retrieved from a study of blood T cell repertoires in COVID-19. Whole-study context: Acute and convalescent COVID-19 samples came from the United States, Italy and Spain. The analysed material was cDNA or gDNA that came from T cells, B-cell-depleted T cells, or PBMCs.

The table lists this clone with a few counts. Trimming removed 0 bases from V and 8 bases from J; junction bases left unmatched: 6. Germline CDR1 is MNHEY and CDR2 is SVGEGT. CDR3 length: 15 amino acids. In the study's own analysis: Amplifying reference gene primers gave estimates of nucleated cell counts. The protocol was immunoSEQ multiplex PCR, while the TCRdb copy is restricted to in-frame clones and leaves out a portion. The V and J calls and clone size were taken over from that table, and D and trimming were inferred from the DNA. Of about 140,000 clones detected, roughly 76% appear once; the ten largest clones hold around 9.5%.

The receptor's source is a woman in her forties or fifties with active or convalescent COVID-19. V usage is TRBV6-2 or TRBV6-3 and J usage is TRBJ1-2; 10 bases map to TRBD1. What was sequenced was peripheral blood. CDR3 in amino acids: CASSYSTGGLTGYTF. CDR3 DNA: TGTGCCAGCAGTTACTCGACAGGGGGCTTAACGGGCTACACCTTC.